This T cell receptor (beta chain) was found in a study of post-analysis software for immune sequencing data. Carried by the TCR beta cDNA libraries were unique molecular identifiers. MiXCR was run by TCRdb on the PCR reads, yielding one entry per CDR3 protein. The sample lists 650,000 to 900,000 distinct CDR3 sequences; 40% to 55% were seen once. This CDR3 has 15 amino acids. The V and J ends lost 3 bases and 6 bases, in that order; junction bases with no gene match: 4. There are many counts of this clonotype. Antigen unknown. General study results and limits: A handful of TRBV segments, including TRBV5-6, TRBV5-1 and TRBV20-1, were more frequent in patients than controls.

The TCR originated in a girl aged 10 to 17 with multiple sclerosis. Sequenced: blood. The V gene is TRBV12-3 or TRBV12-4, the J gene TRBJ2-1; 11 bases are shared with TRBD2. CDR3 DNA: TGTGCCAGCAGTTTGGGGCTAGCGGGAGGCAATGAGCAGTTCTTC. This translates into CASSLGLAGGNEQFF.